Listed here are 27 T cell receptor beta chains from one sample, sequenced in a study of CD8+ T cells in alopecia areata. cDNA serving as the sequencing template came from extracted, reverse transcribed RNA. Method: immunoSEQ multiplex PCR; TCRdb's copy keeps in-frame clones and lacks some. The sample holds about 69,000 clones, approximately 61% seen once. Source: CD8+ T cells sorted from blood, taken at week 0. The origin of the receptors is a human donor with alopecia areata.

This chain connects TRBV4-1 to TRBJ2-7; D gene uncertain. The CDR3 runs 13 residues. Germline V CDR1 and CDR2: MGHRA, YSYEKL. With 1 base removed from V and 2 bases from J, the gap between germline ends came to 6 bases. CDR3 protein: CASSQVPAYEQYF. The CDR3 DNA reads TGCGCCAGCAGCCAAGTTCCGGCCTACGAGCAGTACTTC.

Only a few counts were recorded for this clone. The rearrangement links TRBV5-6 to TRBJ2-1; TRBD2 matches at 9 bases. Germline lookup yields CDR1 SGHDT and CDR2 YYEEEE. This CDR3 region has 15 residues. With 7 bases clipped from V and 5 bases from J, the junction kept 10 bases outside the gene matches. As DNA, the CDR3 is TGTGCCAGCCAGACCTGGAGCGGGGGGAACAATGAGCAGTTCTTC. This codes for CASQTWSGGNNEQFF.

This clone was found a few times. The V and J genes are TRBV2 and TRBJ1-4; D uncertain. V was pared by 1 base and J by 0 bases, with 6 bases between. The CDR3 loop spans 15 amino acids. Germline CDR1 is SNHLY and CDR2 is FYNNEI. Written as DNA, the CDR3 is TGTGCCAGCAGTGAAGGTGGGGCAACTAATGAAAAACTGTTTTTT. Its protein product is CASSEGGATNEKLFF. The full variable domain, completed using reference TRBV2 and TRBJ1-4, is EPEVTQTPSHQVTQMGQEVILRCVPISNHLYFYWYRQILGQKVEFLVSFYNNEISEKSEIFDDQFSVERPDGSNFTLKIRSTKLEDSAMYFCASSEGGATNEKLFFGSGTQLSVL.

In its sample, this clone was seen a few times. This sequence joins TRBV27 and TRBJ2-1, with D possibly being TRBD2 (6 bases). Trimming left V 5 bases short and J 8 bases short, with 19 bases between. The CDR3 consists of 15 residues. Germline V gene lookup returns CDR1 MNHEY and CDR2 SMNVEV (reference sequence). CDR3 DNA sequence: TGTGCCAGCAGTCAATGGGCTAGCGTCGTCGATGAGCAGTTCTTC. It encodes CASSQWASVVDEQFF.

This clone was observed a few times. The chain combines TRBV13 with TRBJ2-7, with TRBD1 matching 7 bases. The germline V gene encodes CDR1 PRHDT and CDR2 FYEKMQ (reference sequence). The CDR3 covers 15 residues. J was trimmed by 5 bases and V by 2 bases; bases with no gene match: 9. DNA of the CDR3: TGTGCCAGCAGCTTAACCGAGACAGGGCGGGACGAGCAGTACTTC. This sequence encodes CASSLTETGRDEQYF.

J is TRBJ1-1 and V is TRBV5-1; D is undetermined. Germline V CDR1 and CDR2: SGHRS, YFSETQ. The CDR3 extends over 13 amino acids. V was trimmed by 8 bases and J by 6 bases, leaving 17 bases between them. The CDR3, as DNA: TGCGCCAGTCACCGGGAGGGCAACCCTGAAGCTTTCTTT. It encodes CASHREGNPEAFF.

This clone was observed a few times. This rearrangement joins TRBV11-2 to TRBJ2-1, with unresolved D. The germline gives CDR1 SGHAT, CDR2 FQNNGV. This CDR3 comprises 13 residues. Trimming took 0 bases from V and 6 from J, leaving 6 bases between them. The CDR3 spells CASSLDRGNEQFF. The CDR3, as DNA: TGTGCCAGCAGCTTAGATAGAGGCAATGAGCAGTTCTTC.

This clone counts as medium-sized. The sample contains more than one DNA sequence encoding this CDR3. The chain carries TRBV5-1 and TRBJ1-1; TRBD1 might be the D (5 bases). CDR3 length: 15 amino acids. The germline gives CDR1 SGHRS, CDR2 YFSETQ. V was cut by 4 bases and J by 1 base, with 14 bases left in between. The CDR3 bases are TGCGCCAGCAGCCTATCCGGGACTGGGAACACTGAAGCTTTCTTT. Protein sequence: CASSLSGTGNTEAFF.

The chain joins TRBV5-4 to TRBJ2-1; TRBD2 matches 9 bases. The CDR3 totals 16 residues. CDR1 is SGHNT, CDR2 YYREEE, per germline (reference sequence). V lost 0 bases to trimming and J lost 7 bases; unmatched junction nucleotides: 8. The CDR3 region has the DNA TGTGCCAGCAGCTTGGATTTAGCGGGGGTTCGAAATGAGCAGTTCTTC. Translated, it gives CASSLDLAGVRNEQFF.

This chain joins TRBV7-9 and TRBJ2-3, with D hard to call. The V gene lost 5 bases and the J gene lost 1 base, with 16 bases spanning the gap. The CDR3 runs to 16 residues. Looked up from germline, CDR1 is SEHNR and CDR2 is FQNEAQ (reference sequence). CDR3 sequence reads: CASSPASVARTDTQYF. CDR3 DNA sequence: TGTGCCAGCAGCCCCGCGTCGGTAGCCCGCACAGATACGCAGTATTTT.

The chain combines TRBV13 with TRBJ2-7; the D gene is possibly TRBD1 (6 bases). Trimming pared 4 bases from V and 3 bases from J, leaving 10 bases between. Germline values: CDR1 PRHDT, CDR2 FYEKMQ (reference sequence). The CDR3 loop spans 13 amino acids. The CDR3 DNA follows: TGTGCCAGCAGCTCCAGGGGTTTCTACGAGCAGTACTTC. Translating gives CASSSRGFYEQYF.

The chain carries TRBV7-8 and TRBJ2-6; 7 nucleotides match TRBD2. The J segment lost 2 bases and the V segment lost 0 bases, leaving 7 bases of the junction unmatched. The CDR3 has 18 amino acids. Germline V gives CDR1 SGHVS, CDR2 FQNEAQ. The CDR3 region has the DNA TGTGCCAGCAGCTTAGCCCTGGGAGGGACTACTGGGGCCAACGTCCTGACTTTC. Translating gives CASSLALGGTTGANVLTF. Looking up the rest from reference TRBV7-8 and TRBJ2-6 gives the full variable domain: GAGVSQSPRYKVAKRGQDVALRCDPISGHVSLFWYQQALGQGPEFLTYFQNEAQLDKSGLPSDRFFAERPEGSVSTLKIQRTQQEDSAVYLCASSLALGGTTGANVLTFGAGSRLTVL.

The V call is TRBV5-1, the J call TRBJ1-5; TRBD1 is a possible D gene (5 bases). The CDR3 consists of 13 residues. The germline V gene encodes CDR1 SGHRS and CDR2 YFSETQ. Trimming cost V 3 bases and J 6 bases, with 10 bases left between them. The CDR3 is CASSWAQGQPQHF. In DNA, the CDR3 is TGCGCCAGCAGCTGGGCTCAGGGTCAGCCCCAGCATTTT.

This rearrangement joins TRBV4-3 to TRBJ1-5; 9 bases are shared with TRBD1. Germline V gene sequence: CDR1 LGHNA, CDR2 YSLEER. J was trimmed by 3 bases and V by 3 bases; bases with no gene match: 3. This CDR3 is built from 15 residues. The CDR3 sequence is CASSQDRGTNQPQHF. The CDR3 coding sequence is TGCGCCAGCAGCCAGGACAGGGGCACCAATCAGCCCCAGCATTTT.

The rearrangement links TRBV5-1 to TRBJ2-3; possible D gene TRBD2, 7 bases. The CDR3 covers 17 residues. CDR1 and CDR2 from the germline V gene are SGHRS and YFSETQ. With 4 bases removed from V and 2 bases from J, the gap between germline ends came to 20 bases. The DNA for the CDR3 is TGCGCCAGCAGCCCGCCCGGGGGGCCTCTTTCCACAGATACGCAGTATTTT. Encoded protein: CASSPPGGPLSTDTQYF. The whole variable domain, filled in from reference TRBV5-1 and TRBJ2-3, reads KAGVTQTPRYLIKTRGQQVTLSCSPISGHRSVSWYQQTPGQGLQFLFEYFSETQRNKGNFPGRFSGRQFSNSRSEMNVSTLELGDSALYLCASSPPGGPLSTDTQYFGPGTRLTVL.

V is TRBV4-3 and J is TRBJ2-1, with D hard to call. This CDR3 contains 15 residues. Trimming removed 4 bases at V and 0 bases at J, with 10 bases between. Germline V gives CDR1 LGHNA, CDR2 YSLEER. CDR3 sequence reads: CASSPDGSSYNEQFF. The DNA for the CDR3 is TGCGCCAGCAGCCCGGACGGCAGCTCCTACAATGAGCAGTTCTTC.

This sequence joins TRBV5-1 and TRBJ2-2; D gene ambiguous. Germline V gene sequence: CDR1 SGHRS, CDR2 YFSETQ. The CDR3 is 14 amino acids. V lost 0 bases, J lost 0 bases, and 3 bases lay in between. As DNA, the CDR3 is TGCGCCAGCAGCTTGGTTGCGAACACCGGGGAGCTGTTTTTT. This encodes CASSLVANTGELFF.

A few counts support this clone. The rearrangement joins TRBV7-3 to TRBJ2-6; D remains unclear. Germline assignment: CDR1 SGHTA and CDR2 FQGTGA. This CDR3 comprises 15 residues. The V end was cut by 4 bases, the J end by 0 bases, with 7 bases between. The CDR3 DNA reads as TGTGCCAGCAGCTCAGAACACTCTGGGGCCAACGTCCTGACTTTC. This translates into CASSSEHSGANVLTF.

The CDR3 sequence is CASSDAGADTQYF. The CDR3 nucleotides read TGTGCCAGCAGTGACGCGGGGGCGGATACGCAGTATTTT. This rearrangement joins TRBV25-1 to TRBJ2-3, with D possibly matching TRBD2 (7 bases). This CDR3 has 13 amino acids. The V gene's germline CDR1 is MGHDK and CDR2 SYGVNS. V gave up 3 bases and J gave up 6 bases, with 10 bases separating them.

The rearrangement joins TRBV30 to TRBJ1-1, with 7 bases lining up with TRBD1. The CDR3 is 13 amino acids. In germline, CDR1 is GTSNPN, CDR2 SVGIG (reference sequence). V lost 4 bases, J lost 3 bases, and 5 bases stayed unmatched. CDR3 residues: CAWTPTGDTEAFF. As DNA, the CDR3 is TGTGCCTGGACCCCTACAGGGGACACTGAAGCTTTCTTT.

The V gene is TRBV5-1, the J gene TRBJ2-2, with 8 bases fitting TRBD1. The CDR3 extends over 16 amino acids. Per germline, CDR1 SGHRS and CDR2 YFSETQ. V trimming: 3 bases; J trimming: 2 bases; junction bases outside the gene matches: 6. The CDR3, as DNA: TGCGCCAGCAGCTCCTCACAGGGGGGCAACACCGGGGAGCTGTTTTTT. Its translation: CASSSSQGGNTGELFF.

The chain couples TRBV27 to TRBJ1-2; D perhaps matches TRBD1 (5 bases). This CDR3 contains 13 residues. The germline gives CDR1 MNHEY, CDR2 SMNVEV (reference sequence). V was pared by 2 bases and J by 4 bases, with 8 bases between. Written as DNA, the CDR3 is TGTGCCAGCAGTTTACAGGGAAGCTATGGCTACACCTTC. Its translation: CASSLQGSYGYTF.

This clone has a handful of counts. The same CDR3 arises from other DNA sequences in this sample as well. The chain employs TRBV29-1 and TRBJ2-2, with D unclear. CDR3 length equals 13 residues. V lost 6 bases to trimming and J lost 0 bases, with 8 bases between them. Germline V lookup: CDR1 SQVTM, CDR2 ANQGSEA. The CDR3: CSVGQANTGELFF. In nucleotides, the CDR3 is TGCAGCGTCGGCCAGGCGAACACCGGGGAGCTGTTTTTT.

The table lists this clone with a few counts. The rearrangement uses TRBV29-1 and TRBJ2-7; 11 bases map to TRBD1. V gave up 6 bases and J gave up 3 bases; unmatched junction bases: 4. This CDR3 region has 13 residues. Germline CDR1 and CDR2: SQVTM and ANQGSEA. The CDR3 DNA reads TGCAGCGTGGGGACAGGGGGACTCTACGAGCAGTACTTC. It specifies CSVGTGGLYEQYF.

The chain couples TRBV6-5 to TRBJ2-1, with D perhaps assigned TRBD1 or TRBD2 (5 bases each). Trimming removed 2 bases at V and 0 bases at J, with 8 bases between. CDR3 length: 15 amino acids. Germline V gene lookup returns CDR1 MNHEY and CDR2 SVGAGI. The DNA for the CDR3 is TGTGCCAGCAGTTACGCAGGGAGCTCCTACAATGAGCAGTTCTTC. Translated: CASSYAGSSYNEQFF.

The chain is built from TRBV4-3 and TRBJ2-7, with D possibly being TRBD1 (5 bases). Germline V CDR1 and CDR2: LGHNA, YSLEER. This CDR3 spans 14 amino acids. The V gene lost 3 bases and the J gene lost 3 bases, with 12 bases spanning the gap. The CDR3 nucleotides read TGCGCCAGCAGCCAGTATCTAGGGGACTACGAGCAGTACTTC. It encodes CASSQYLGDYEQYF.

The chain is built from TRBV27 and TRBJ2-7; weak D call: TRBD1 (6 bases). CDR1 MNHEY and CDR2 SMNVEV come from the germline V gene (reference sequence). The CDR3 consists of 12 residues. V was clipped by 3 bases and J by 5 bases, with 8 bases between them. The CDR3 nucleotides read TGTGCCAGCAGTTTCAGGGGCCACGAGCAGTACTTC. It encodes CASSFRGHEQYF.